Presented here are 11 T cell receptor beta chains from one specimen sequenced in a study of shared clonotypes between healthy human individuals. Data came from immunoSEQ multiplex PCR; TCRdb stores just in-frame clones and leaves some out. Of over a million clones in the sample, about 96% are singletons; the top ten hold 0.95% to 1.5%. Material: naive CD4+ T cells sorted from blood. Stated subset: CD45RA+ positively selected. The source is a man aged 30 to 45 in good health.

The rearrangement uses TRBV14 and TRBJ2-3; no clear D gene. The germline CDR1 and CDR2 sequences are SGHDN and FVKESK. The CDR3 runs 11 residues. Between the trimmed V and J ends, which lost 5 bases and 5 bases, there was a span of 5 bases. The CDR3 DNA reads as TGTGCCAGCAGCTTGCTAGATACGCAGTATTTT. It specifies CASSLLDTQYF.

Note on this clone: The identical CDR3 is also encoded by other nucleotide sequences in the sample. The chain couples TRBV19 to TRBJ2-1, with no clear D. The CDR3 sequence is 11 residues long. CDR1 and CDR2 (germline): LNHDA, SQIVND (reference sequence). V lost 2 bases, J lost 7 bases, and 3 bases lay in between. The DNA of the CDR3 is TGTGCCAGTAGTATACTTAATGAGCAGTTCTTC. It is translated as CASSILNEQFF. The variable domain in full, with the rest retrieved from reference TRBV19 and TRBJ2-1, is DGGITQSPKYLFRKEGQNVTLSCEQNLNHDAMYWYRQDPGQGLRLIYYSQIVNDFQKGDIAEGYSVSREKKESFPLTVTSAQKNPTAFYLCASSILNEQFFGPGTRLTVL.

The rearrangement links TRBV28 to TRBJ1-2; maybe TRBD1 (6 bases). The CDR3 is 16 residues long. V lost 5 bases, J lost 4 bases, and 20 bases lay in between. Germline V CDR1 and CDR2: MDHEN, SYDVKM. CDR3 amino acids: CASSPGGGREVYGYTF. The CDR3 DNA reads as TGTGCCAGCAGTCCCGGGGGGGGCAGGGAGGTCTATGGCTACACCTTC.

This clone was observed once. The chain carries TRBV27 and TRBJ2-3, with D unresolved. This CDR3 has 16 residues. Trimming pared 5 bases from V and 0 bases from J, leaving 15 bases between. Germline CDR1 reads MNHEY; CDR2 reads SMNVEV (reference sequence). The DNA of the CDR3 is TGTGCCAGCAGTCCGTGGAGAGGTGTGAGCACAGATACGCAGTATTTT. Translated: CASSPWRGVSTDTQYF.

The chain combines TRBV9 with TRBJ2-7; TRBD1 matches at 8 bases. CDR1 is SGDLS and CDR2 is YYNGEE in the germline V gene. Trimming took 4 bases from V and 4 from J; bases not matched to a gene: 13. There are 16 residues in the CDR3. CDR3 region: CASSPLTGTGPYEQYF. Here the CDR3 DNA reads TGTGCCAGCAGCCCCCTGACTGGGACAGGTCCTTACGAGCAGTACTTC.

The chain combines TRBV19 with TRBJ2-5; 14 positions agree with TRBD2. The CDR3 is 15 residues long. The V and J ends lost 8 bases and 5 bases, in that order; junction bases with no gene match: 7. The germline V gene encodes CDR1 LNHDA and CDR2 SQIVND (reference sequence). Written as DNA, the CDR3 is TGTGCCAGTGGGACTAGCGGGAGCACCGGTGAGACCCAGTACTTC. Its translation: CASGTSGSTGETQYF.

The V gene is TRBV5-5, the J gene TRBJ2-3, with D possibly being TRBD1 or TRBD2 (6 bases each). The CDR3 spans 17 residues. The germline V gene encodes CDR1 SGHKS and CDR2 YYEKEE (reference sequence). The V end was cut by 0 bases, the J end by 5 bases, with 19 bases between. The CDR3 loop reads CASSLESTGRPKDTQYF. The CDR3 DNA reads TGTGCCAGCAGCTTGGAGTCCACAGGGAGGCCAAAAGATACGCAGTATTTT.

The chain recombines TRBV4-3 with TRBJ2-7, with 7 bases identical to TRBD2. The CDR3 runs to 15 residues. With V trimmed by 2 bases and J by 7 bases, 11 bases remained unmatched. Germline-derived CDR1 and CDR2 are LGHNA and YSLEER. CDR3 coding DNA: TGCGCCAGCAGCCAATTAGCTAGCGGAAAGGCGGAGCAGTACTTC. It encodes CASSQLASGKAEQYF.

This chain joins TRBV6-1 and TRBJ2-5, with TRBD1 identical over 8 bases. Germline CDR1 MNHNS, CDR2 SASEGT. Germline trimming cut 1 base from V and 5 bases from J; bases unmatched to any gene: 6. This CDR3 is 15 amino acids long. CDR3: CASSEGRGLWETQYF. The DNA for the CDR3 is TGTGCCAGCAGTGAAGGCAGGGGGCTTTGGGAGACCCAGTACTTC.

This sequence joins TRBV9 and TRBJ2-1; 9 nucleotides agree with TRBD1. This CDR3 contains 16 residues. Losses at the gene ends were 4 bases for V and 7 bases for J; bases not matched to a gene: 12. Germline V CDR1 and CDR2: SGDLS, YYNGEE. CDR3 loop: CASSTSTTGGRNEQFF. The CDR3 nucleotides are TGTGCCAGCAGCACATCTACTACAGGGGGCAGGAATGAGCAGTTCTTC.

The chain is built from TRBV6-5 and TRBJ1-1; D may be TRBD1 (5 bases). V was clipped by 11 bases and J by 5 bases, with 21 bases between them. Germline CDR1 and CDR2: MNHEY and SVGAGI. CDR3 length: 14 amino acids. Here the CDR3 reads CASGGDGRTTEAFF. In DNA form, the CDR3 reads TGTGCCTCGGGGGGGGACGGACGAACGACTGAAGCTTTCTTT.